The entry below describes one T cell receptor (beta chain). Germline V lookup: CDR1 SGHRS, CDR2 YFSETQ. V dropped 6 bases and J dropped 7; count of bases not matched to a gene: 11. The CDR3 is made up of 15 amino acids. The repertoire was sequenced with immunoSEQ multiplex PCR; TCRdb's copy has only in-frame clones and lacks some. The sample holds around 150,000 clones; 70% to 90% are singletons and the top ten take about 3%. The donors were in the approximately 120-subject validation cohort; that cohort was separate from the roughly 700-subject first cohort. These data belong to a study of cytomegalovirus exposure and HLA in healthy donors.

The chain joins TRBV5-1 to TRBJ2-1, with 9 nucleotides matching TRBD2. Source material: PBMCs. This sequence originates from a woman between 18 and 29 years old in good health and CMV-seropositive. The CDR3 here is CASTPRSGRLNEQFF. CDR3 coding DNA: TGCGCCAGCACCCCTCGGAGCGGGAGGTTGAATGAGCAGTTCTTC.